Reported below is one TCR beta chain. Antigen: not known. TCRbeta libraries averaged around 37,000 productive templates per sample. TCRdb's table, derived via immunoSEQ multiplex PCR, lists solely in-frame clones and lacks some. This table holds roughly 1,500 clones, 55% to 70% found once. The data derive from a study of STAT3 mutations in large granular lymphocyte leukemia. As for the study in general: More than 30% of treated T-LGLL patients showed hematologic response to immunosuppression.

Overall study findings and caveats: In T-cell large granular lymphocyte leukemia, about half of patients showed multiple immunodominant subclonotypes. Treatment regimens differed across patients between samplings. In several patients, dominant TCR clone burden exceeded STAT3 mutant burden, suggesting STAT3 mutation arose secondarily.

This CDR3 comprises 14 residues. The V gene's germline CDR1 is SNHLY and CDR2 FYNNEI. Unmatched junction bases numbered 9, after V lost 7 bases and J lost 7 bases. The chain carries TRBV2 and TRBJ1-5, with 8 bases that match TRBD1. The clonotype originates from an older woman with T-cell large granular lymphocyte leukemia. Some clones in this sample may be carry-over from other donors' samples. Material: peripheral blood mononuclear cells. The CDR3 sequence is CASNSQGARQPQHF. As DNA, the CDR3 is TGTGCCAGCAACTCTCAGGGGGCGAGGCAGCCCCAGCATTTT.